The sequence of this TCR beta chain was determined in a study of T cells in Graves' hyperthyroidism and ophthalmopathy. Diagnosis relied on clinical symptoms, serum thyroxine and TRAb, thyroid ultrasound and orbital computed tomography. Researchers took RNA transcripts and amplified the TCR beta CDR3 regions from them. Initially, a first-round RT-PCR of the TCR CDR3 employed the HTBI primer set. TCRdb fed the multiplex PCR reads into MiXCR, producing one record per CDR3 protein. The sample holds 500,000 to 600,000 distinct CDR3 sequences, 46% seen once. This clonotype was counted many times. Its target is not known. Notes on the study in general: Blood shared most expanded thyroid clonotypes above 0.001.

The CDR3 has 15 residues. Germline V gives CDR1 SGHRS, CDR2 YFSETQ. Trimming stripped 0 bases from V and 8 bases from J, with 12 bases between. The source is an adult woman with Graves' disease, either hyperthyroidism or ophthalmopathy (not recorded which). This chain connects TRBV5-1 to TRBJ1-6; TRBD1 might be the D (6 bases). The sequenced material came from peripheral blood or thyroid tissue (not recorded which). CDR3 nucleotides: TGCGCCAGCAGCTTGGAGGACAGATCCTATTCACCCCTCCACTTT. Translation: CASSLEDRSYSPLHF.